The clone carrying this TCR beta chain has just a few counts. Its matching antigen is unknown. cDNA molecules, individually, were tagged with unique molecular identifiers. TCRdb re-derived calls from the 5' RACE reads in MiXCR, one entry per CDR3 protein. In the table there are around 19,000 distinct CDR3 sequences, 5.9% of which are singletons. These data come from a study of early T cells in non-severe SARS-CoV-2 infection. Study as a whole: Sequenced material consisted of bulk RNA (from unsorted whole blood), and chains were unpaired. Whole-study results and caveats: Sequences matched to VDJdb favored anti-spike CD8 responses, while private and CD4 specificities were missed.

Germline CDR1 and CDR2: SGHAT and FQNNGV. Between the trimmed V and J ends, which lost 5 bases and 3 bases, there was a span of 13 bases. There are 14 residues in the CDR3. The material sequenced was whole blood. The receptor was derived from an adult who was a healthcare worker with PCR-confirmed SARS-CoV-2 infection or an uninfected control (not recorded which). The chain couples TRBV11-2 to TRBJ1-1; D unresolved. The CDR3 here is CASSPPSSYTEAFF. The DNA of the CDR3 is TGTGCCAGCAGCCCCCCCTCGAGCTACACTGAAGCTTTCTTT.